This T cell receptor (beta chain) was observed in a study of T cell changes during pregnancy in multiple sclerosis. Clones were read by immunoSEQ multiplex PCR, and TCRdb kept only the in-frame ones, dropping some. The sample carries about 100,000 clones, more than 85% recorded once. This clone was counted once. The V gene's germline CDR1 is MNHEY and CDR2 SMNVEV (reference sequence). The CDR3 extends over 14 amino acids. The ends lost 4 bases at V and 10 bases at J; junction bases unmatched: 7. This TCR derives from a female donor with multiple sclerosis, enrolled in a pregnancy study. Sequencing used peripheral blood, obtained in the second trimester of pregnancy. This chain joins TRBV27 and TRBJ2-1; the match to TRBD2 covers 10 bases. CDR3 protein: CASSSSGLAREQFF. The CDR3 DNA is TGTGCCAGCAGTTCATCGGGACTAGCGAGAGAGCAGTTCTTC.